The TCR beta chain under discussion was sequenced for a study of beta chain features in type 1 diabetes. Broader study findings: The study found moderately but significantly shorter TCRB CDR3s in all four CD4+ subsets of Type 1 diabetes patients. Researchers could not determine here whether HLA type influences TCRB rearrangement. Fewer insertions but more deletions were seen at VDJ junctions in type 1 diabetes patients.

Expressed TCRB transcripts were sequenced after all isolated RNA was converted to cDNA. Samples of naive, central memory and regulatory T cells yielded a mean of around 3.5 million reads. Measured with immunoSEQ multiplex PCR; TCRdb has only the in-frame clones, and not every one. The sample includes some 350,000 clones, 9.6% seen only once; the top ten take about 0.64%. Via the markers CD45RO/CCR7/CD25/CD127/CD95/CD27, stem cell-like memory, regulatory, central memory and naive CD4+ cells were sorted. To note about this clone: What it binds is unknown.

The V segment lost 2 bases and the J segment 5 bases; nucleotides outside the gene matches: 5. Germline loops: CDR1 KGHSH, CDR2 LQKENI. The CDR3 sequence is 15 residues long. What was sequenced was central memory CD4+ T cells from blood. The sequence was obtained from a man aged 30 to 39 with type 1 diabetes. The chain links TRBV18 to TRBJ2-3, with 9 nucleotides matching TRBD1. The CDR3 loop reads CASSPEQGARDTQYF. CDR3 in DNA: TGTGCCAGCTCACCAGAACAGGGGGCTAGAGATACGCAGTATTTT.